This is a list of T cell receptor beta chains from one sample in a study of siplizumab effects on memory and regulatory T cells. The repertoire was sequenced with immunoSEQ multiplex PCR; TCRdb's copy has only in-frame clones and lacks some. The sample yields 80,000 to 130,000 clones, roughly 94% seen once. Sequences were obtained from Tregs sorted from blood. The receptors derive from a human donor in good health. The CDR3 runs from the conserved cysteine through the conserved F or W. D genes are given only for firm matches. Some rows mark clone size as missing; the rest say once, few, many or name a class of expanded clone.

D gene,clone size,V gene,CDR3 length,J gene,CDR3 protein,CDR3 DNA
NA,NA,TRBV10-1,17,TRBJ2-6,CASSDRGLGSGANVLTF,TGCGCCAGCAGTGATCGGGGGCTAGGCTCTGGGGCCAACGTCCTGACTTTC
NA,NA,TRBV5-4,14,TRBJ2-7,CASSSNRRSYEQYF,TGTGCCAGCAGCTCAAACAGGCGATCCTACGAGCAGTACTTC
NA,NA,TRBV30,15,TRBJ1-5,CAWSVSTGLNQPQHF,TGTGCCTGGAGTGTATCAACAGGGCTCAATCAGCCCCAGCATTTT
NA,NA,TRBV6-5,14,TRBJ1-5,CASSYGRGGQPQHF,TGTGCCAGCAGTTACGGGAGGGGGGGTCAGCCCCAGCATTTT
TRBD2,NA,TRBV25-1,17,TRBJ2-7,CASRGPGTSGSSYEQYF,TGTGCCAGCAGGGGGCCCGGGACTAGCGGCAGCTCCTACGAGCAGTACTTC
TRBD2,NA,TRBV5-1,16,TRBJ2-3,CASRPAPGLAADTQYF,TGCGCCAGCAGACCAGCACCGGGACTAGCGGCAGATACGCAGTATTTT
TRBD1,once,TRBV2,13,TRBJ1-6,CARQGSYNSPLHF,TGTGCAAGACAGGGGTCCTATAATTCACCCCTCCACTTT
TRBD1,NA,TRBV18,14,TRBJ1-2,CASSPQEGAGGYTF,TGTGCCAGCTCACCACAGGAGGGGGCAGGAGGCTACACCTTC
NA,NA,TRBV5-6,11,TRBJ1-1,CASSLQFEAFF,TGTGCCAGCAGCTTACAGTTTGAAGCTTTCTTT
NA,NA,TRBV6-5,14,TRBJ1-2,CATLGAGKKVSYTF,TGTGCCACCTTAGGAGCAGGGAAGAAGGTTAGCTACACCTTC
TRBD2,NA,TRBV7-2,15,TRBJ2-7,CASSSGLAFSDEQYF,TGTGCCAGCAGCTCCGGACTAGCGTTTTCTGACGAGCAGTACTTC
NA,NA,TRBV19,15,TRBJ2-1,CASSIGGWPENEQFF,TGTGCCAGTAGTATAGGCGGATGGCCCGAGAATGAGCAGTTCTTC
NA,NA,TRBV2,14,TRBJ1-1,CASRIMPLNTEAFF,TGTGCCAGCAGAATAATGCCCCTGAACACTGAAGCTTTCTTT
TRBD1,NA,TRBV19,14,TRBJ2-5,CASSLRTGQETQYF,TGTGCCAGTAGTTTAAGGACAGGGCAAGAGACCCAGTACTTC
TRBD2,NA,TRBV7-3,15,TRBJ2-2,CASSFSGENTGELFF,TGTGCCAGCAGTTTCAGCGGGGAGAACACCGGGGAGCTGTTTTTT
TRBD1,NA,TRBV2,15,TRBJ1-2,CASNLQGAAYAGYTF,TGTGCCAGCAACTTACAGGGGGCCGCGTATGCTGGCTACACCTTC
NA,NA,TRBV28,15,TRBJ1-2,CASSLPGVSHYGYTF,TGTGCCAGCAGTTTACCTGGGGTCAGCCACTATGGCTACACCTTC
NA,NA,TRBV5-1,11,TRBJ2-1,CASSLGGLQFF,TGCGCCAGCAGCTTGGGTGGGTTACAGTTCTTC
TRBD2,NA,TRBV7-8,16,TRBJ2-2,CASSLAVGGSPGELFF,TGTGCCAGCAGCTTAGCGGTGGGAGGGTCCCCCGGGGAGCTGTTTTTT
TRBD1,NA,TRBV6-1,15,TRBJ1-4,CASIGQGAGDEKLFF,TGTGCCAGCATCGGGCAGGGGGCAGGAGATGAAAAACTGTTTTTT
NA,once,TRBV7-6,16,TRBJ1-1,CASSLPRLAGNTEAFF,TGTGCCAGCAGCTTACCTCGCTTGGCAGGCAACACTGAAGCTTTCTTT
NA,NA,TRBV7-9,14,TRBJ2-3,CASSFRLVTDTQYF,TGTGCCAGCAGTTTTAGACTCGTCACAGATACGCAGTATTTT
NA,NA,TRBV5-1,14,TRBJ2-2,CASSSQVSTGELFF,TGCGCCAGCAGCTCCCAGGTCTCCACCGGGGAGCTGTTTTTT
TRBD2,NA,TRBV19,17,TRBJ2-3,CASSIPGLAGSSDTQYF,TGTGCCAGTAGTATCCCGGGACTAGCGGGATCGTCAGATACGCAGTATTTT
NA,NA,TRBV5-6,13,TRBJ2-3,CATQEQYTDTQYF,TGTGCCACCCAGGAACAGTACACAGATACGCAGTATTTT
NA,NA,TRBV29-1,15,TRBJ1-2,CSVERGRGMNYGYTF,TGCAGCGTTGAGCGGGGGCGTGGGATGAACTATGGCTACACCTTC
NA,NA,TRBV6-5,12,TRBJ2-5,CASSYRGETQYF,TGTGCCAGCAGTTATCGAGGAGAGACCCAGTACTTC
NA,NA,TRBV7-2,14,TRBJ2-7,CASSLAGPRNEQYF,TGTGCCAGCAGCTTAGCGGGCCCCCGGAACGAGCAGTACTTC
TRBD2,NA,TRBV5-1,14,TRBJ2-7,CASSLEAGRSEQYF,TGCGCCAGCAGCTTGGAAGCGGGAAGGAGCGAGCAGTACTTC
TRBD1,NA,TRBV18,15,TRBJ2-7,CASSPGTGRPSEQYF,TGTGCCAGCTCACCTGGGACAGGGAGGCCGTCCGAGCAGTACTTC
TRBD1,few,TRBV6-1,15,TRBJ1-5,CASSEGQGAGQPQHF,TGTGCCAGCAGTGAAGGCCAGGGGGCTGGCCAGCCCCAGCATTTT
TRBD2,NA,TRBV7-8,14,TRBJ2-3,CASNPAIKAGEVKF,TGTGCCAGCAACCCCGCTATCAAAGCGGGAGAAGTCAAATTT
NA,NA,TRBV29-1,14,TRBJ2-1,CSVDSGLQHNEQFF,TGCAGCGTTGATTCGGGACTCCAGCACAATGAGCAGTTCTTC
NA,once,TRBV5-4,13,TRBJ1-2,CASSWERTQGYTF,TGTGCCAGCAGCTGGGAACGGACACAGGGCTACACCTTC